These 18 T cell receptor beta chains were all obtained from the same sample, sequenced in a study of T-cell memory formation after mild COVID-19. MiXCR, run by TCRdb on the 5' RACE reads, gives a single entry per CDR3 protein. The table lists under 35,000 distinct CDR3 sequences, just under 7.5% of them singletons, with roughly 13% in the top ten. The specimen sequenced was PBMCs or a T cell subset sorted from them (not recorded which). All receptors come from an adult woman who had mild COVID-19 (a few samples of this study predate the infection). Cell type and time point are not known.

This clonotype has a count of ten or more. The chain couples TRBV6-5 to TRBJ1-2; no clear D gene. V lost 6 bases to trimming and J lost 4 bases, with 15 bases between them. The CDR3 loop spans 14 amino acids. Germline lookup yields CDR1 MNHEY and CDR2 SVGAGI. The CDR3 here is CASRTNMWAYGYTF. The CDR3 bases are TGTGCCAGCAGAACCAACATGTGGGCCTATGGCTACACCTTC.

This clonotype was observed many times. The V call is TRBV20-1, the J call TRBJ1-5, with 7 bases identical to TRBD1. Germline loops: CDR1 DFQATT, CDR2 SNEGSKA (reference sequence). The CDR3 is 15 amino acids. Trimming removed 5 bases from V and 4 bases from J; junction bases left unmatched: 11. The CDR3 protein is CSAPRTGGVNQPQHF. DNA of the CDR3: TGCAGTGCTCCTCGGACAGGAGGGGTGAATCAGCCCCAGCATTTT.

This clonotype was seen at least ten times. The chain recombines TRBV4-1 with TRBJ2-3; possibly TRBD2 for D (6 bases). The CDR3 contains 13 residues. Between the trimmed V and J ends, which lost 3 bases and 5 bases, there was a span of 9 bases. Germline V gene lookup returns CDR1 MGHRA and CDR2 YSYEKL. The CDR3 reads CASSQGDLDTQYF. The DNA of the CDR3 is TGCGCCAGCAGCCAGGGGGACTTAGATACGCAGTATTTT.

This clonotype was counted many times. J is TRBJ2-7 and V is TRBV5-4; D call uncertain. V was pared by 4 bases and J by 3 bases, with 14 bases between. CDR3 size: 14 residues. From germline, CDR1 is SGHNT and CDR2 YYREEE (reference sequence). The CDR3 DNA follows: TGTGCCAGCAGCATACTGCAAGAAGACTACGAGCAGTACTTC. It codes for CASSILQEDYEQYF.

This clonotype was seen ten or more times. The genes are TRBV24-1 and TRBJ2-1, with no clear D. The CDR3 runs 17 residues. V gave up 5 bases and J gave up 2 bases, with 18 bases separating them. Germline assignment: CDR1 KGHDR and CDR2 SFDVKD. The DNA of the CDR3 is TGTGCCACCAGTGCGGTCCCGTCAACCGCGACCTACAATGAGCAGTTCTTC. This sequence encodes CATSAVPSTATYNEQFF.

Concerning this clonotype: A much larger clone is a single base away; this may be a read error. The chain recombines TRBV25-1 with TRBJ1-3; D not certain. CDR3 length equals 12 residues. CDR1 and CDR2 (germline): MGHDK, SYGVNS. The DNA for the CDR3 is TGTGACAGCAGCCCGTCTGGAAACACCATATATTTT. Its protein product is CDSSPSGNTIYF.

This rearrangement joins TRBV18 to TRBJ2-7; possible D gene TRBD1, 6 bases. CDR1 and CDR2 (germline): KGHSH, LQKENI. With 4 bases removed from V and 2 bases from J, the gap between germline ends came to 12 bases. This CDR3 is built from 14 residues. The CDR3 loop reads CASSLQDRAYEQYF. The CDR3, as DNA: TGTGCCAGCTCACTACAGGACAGAGCCTACGAGCAGTACTTC.

This clonotype was recorded many times. The rearrangement uses TRBV6-5 and TRBJ2-3; no clear D. Trimming left V 6 bases short and J 1 base short, with 8 bases between. CDR3 length equals 13 residues. CDR1 and CDR2 (germline): MNHEY, SVGAGI. CDR3 amino acids: CASRPTRTDTQYF. CDR3 nucleotide sequence: TGTGCCAGCAGGCCCACCCGCACAGATACGCAGTATTTT.

This clonotype was observed many times. The rearrangement links TRBV7-9 to TRBJ1-2, with D possibly matching TRBD1 (5 bases). The germline gives CDR1 SEHNR, CDR2 FQNEAQ (reference sequence). V dropped 11 bases and J dropped 0 bases, with 13 bases sitting between them. This CDR3 contains 13 residues. As DNA, the CDR3 is TGTGCCGTTGGGGGATGGACTAACTATGGCTACACCTTC. Translating it yields CAVGGWTNYGYTF.

The rearrangement uses TRBV19 and TRBJ2-6; tentative D call: TRBD2 (6 bases). Germline assignment: CDR1 LNHDA and CDR2 SQIVND (reference sequence). This CDR3 spans 16 amino acids. The V end was cut by 7 bases, the J end by 0 bases, with 13 bases between. CDR3 residues: CASTHRETSGANVLTF. The CDR3 DNA sequence: TGTGCCAGTACCCATCGGGAGACCTCTGGGGCCAACGTCCTGACTTTC.

There are many counts of this clonotype. The chain joins TRBV5-1 to TRBJ2-1, with D unresolved. Germline assignment: CDR1 SGHRS and CDR2 YFSETQ. V gave up 1 base and J gave up 1 base, with 9 bases separating them. The CDR3 is 15 residues long. DNA of the CDR3: TGCGCCAGCAGCTTGTTGTGGTCTTCCTACAATGAGCAGTTCTTC. Protein product: CASSLLWSSYNEQFF.

This clonotype was observed many times. V is TRBV7-9 and J is TRBJ2-5; 8 nucleotides agree with TRBD1. CDR3 length: 16 amino acids. J lost 4 bases, V lost 3 bases, and 10 bases had no gene match. Germline-derived CDR1 and CDR2 are SEHNR and FQNEAQ (reference sequence). CDR3 nucleotides: TGTGCCAGCAGCTTGGGTGACAGGGGCCATCGAGAGACCCAGTACTTC. This gives the protein CASSLGDRGHRETQYF.

This clonotype was seen at least ten times. The chain employs TRBV9 and TRBJ2-2, with D unclear. Trimming stripped 4 bases from V and 0 bases from J, with 7 bases between. The CDR3 is made up of 14 amino acids. Germline assignment: CDR1 SGDLS and CDR2 YYNGEE. CDR3 bases: TGTGCCAGCAGCCCATACCCGAACACCGGGGAGCTGTTTTTT. It specifies CASSPYPNTGELFF.

The CDR3 DNA follows: TGTGCCAGTAGTCCCGGGCCCACAGGGACCGCCGCCATTCAGTACTTC. Encoded protein: CASSPGPTGTAAIQYF. J is TRBJ2-4 and V is TRBV19; D might be TRBD1 (6 bases). This CDR3 is built from 16 residues. CDR1 and CDR2 (germline): LNHDA, SQIVND (reference sequence). V dropped 5 bases and J dropped 9 bases, with 23 bases sitting between them.

The table lists this clonotype with many counts. This chain links TRBV20-1 with TRBJ2-1; D is uncertain. The length of the CDR3 is 16 residues. V lost 2 bases, J lost 0 bases, and 14 bases lay in between. Germline V gene lookup returns CDR1 DFQATT and CDR2 SNEGSKA (reference sequence). The CDR3 DNA is TGCAGTGCTAGAATCCAGCCCCAGAGCTCCTACAATGAGCAGTTCTTC. Residues: CSARIQPQSSYNEQFF.

The chain joins TRBV27 to TRBJ2-7; the D is unclear. Germline assignment: CDR1 MNHEY and CDR2 SMNVEV (reference sequence). There are 13 residues in the CDR3. The V end lost 5 bases, the J end lost 1 base, and 9 bases lay between the germline ends. CDR3 in DNA: TGTGCCAGCAGTCACGGGCCATCCTACGAGCAGTACGTC. Amino acids: CASSHGPSYEQYV.

At least ten counts were recorded for this clonotype. This sequence joins TRBV27 and TRBJ1-1; no reliable D call. V lost 10 bases and J lost 0, with 15 bases in between. The germline gives CDR1 MNHEY, CDR2 SMNVEV (reference sequence). The CDR3 length is 14 residues. The DNA for the CDR3 is TGTGCCACCTCTCGGGGTTCCATGAACACTGAAGCTTTCTTT. Translation: CATSRGSMNTEAFF.

This clonotype was counted many times. The V gene is TRBV3-1, the J gene TRBJ1-2; D uncertain. CDR1 and CDR2 from the germline V gene are LGHDT and YNNKEL (reference sequence). There are 14 residues in the CDR3. V lost 0 bases and J 7 bases, leaving 12 bases between the germline ends. This CDR3 is CASSQDIGQGGYTF. The CDR3, as DNA: TGTGCCAGCAGCCAAGATATCGGGCAAGGTGGCTACACCTTC. Full variable domain (rest looked up from reference TRBV3-1 and TRBJ1-2): DTAVSQTPKYLVTQMGNDKSIKCEQNLGHDTMYWYKQDSKKFLKIMFSYNNKELIINETVPNRFSPKSPDKAHLNLHINSLELGDSAVYFCASSQDIGQGGYTFGSGTRLTVV.